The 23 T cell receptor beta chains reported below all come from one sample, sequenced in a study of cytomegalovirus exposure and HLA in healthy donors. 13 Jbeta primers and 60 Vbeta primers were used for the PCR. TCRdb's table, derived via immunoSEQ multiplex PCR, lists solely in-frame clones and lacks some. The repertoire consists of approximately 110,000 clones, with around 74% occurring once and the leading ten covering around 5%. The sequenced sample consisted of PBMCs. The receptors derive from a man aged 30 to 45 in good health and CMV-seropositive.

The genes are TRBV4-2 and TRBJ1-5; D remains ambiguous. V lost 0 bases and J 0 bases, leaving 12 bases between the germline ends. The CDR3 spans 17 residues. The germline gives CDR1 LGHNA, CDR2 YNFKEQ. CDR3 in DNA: TGTGCCAGCAGCCAAGATCACAGAAGCTATAGCAATCAGCCCCAGCATTTT. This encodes CASSQDHRSYSNQPQHF.

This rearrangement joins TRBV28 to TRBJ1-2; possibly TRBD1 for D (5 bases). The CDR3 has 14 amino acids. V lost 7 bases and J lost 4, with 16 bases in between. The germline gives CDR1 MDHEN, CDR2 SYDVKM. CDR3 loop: CASIPPGGGYGYTF. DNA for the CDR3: TGTGCCAGCATCCCTCCGGGGGGTGGCTATGGCTACACCTTC.

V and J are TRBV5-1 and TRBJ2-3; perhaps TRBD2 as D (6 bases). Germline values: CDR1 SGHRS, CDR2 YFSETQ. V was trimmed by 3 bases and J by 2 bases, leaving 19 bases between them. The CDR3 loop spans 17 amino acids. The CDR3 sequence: CASSSMRGRDFTDTQYF. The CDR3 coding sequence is TGCGCCAGCAGCTCGATGCGGGGAAGGGATTTCACAGATACGCAGTATTTT.

CDR3 residues: CASSLASGTGELFF. The CDR3 nucleotides are TGCGCCAGCAGCTTGGCCTCGGGGACCGGGGAGCTGTTTTTT. This sequence joins TRBV5-1 and TRBJ2-2, with D perhaps TRBD2 (5 bases). CDR3 length equals 14 residues. Trimming stripped 0 bases from V and 5 bases from J, with 8 bases between. Germline V gene data show CDR1 as SGHRS and CDR2 as YFSETQ.

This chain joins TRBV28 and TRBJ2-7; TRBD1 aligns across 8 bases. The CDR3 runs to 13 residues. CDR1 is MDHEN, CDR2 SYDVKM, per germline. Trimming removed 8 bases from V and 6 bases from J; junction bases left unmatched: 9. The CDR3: CASSAGTGFEQYF. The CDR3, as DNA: TGTGCCAGCTCAGCCGGGACAGGTTTCGAGCAGTACTTC. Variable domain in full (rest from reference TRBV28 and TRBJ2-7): DVKVTQSSRYLVKRTGEKVFLECVQDMDHENMFWYRQDPGLGLRLIYFSYDVKMKEKGDIPEGYSVSREKKERFSLILESASTNQTSMYLCASSAGTGFEQYFGPGTRLTVT.

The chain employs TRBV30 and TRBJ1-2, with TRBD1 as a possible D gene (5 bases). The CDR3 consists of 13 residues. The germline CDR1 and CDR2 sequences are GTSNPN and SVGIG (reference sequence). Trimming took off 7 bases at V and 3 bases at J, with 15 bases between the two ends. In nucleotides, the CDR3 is TGTGCCTCCTCCGGGGGTCGCGACTATGGCTACACCTTC. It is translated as CASSGGRDYGYTF.

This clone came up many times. CDR3 sequence reads: CASSYSSGGGYTF. In nucleotides, the CDR3 is TGTGCCAGCAGTTACTCTTCGGGGGGCGGCTACACCTTC. This sequence joins TRBV6-6 and TRBJ1-2; TRBD1 might be the D (6 bases). V was trimmed by 0 bases and J by 8 bases, leaving 10 bases between them. The CDR3 has 13 amino acids. From germline, CDR1 is MNHNY and CDR2 SVGAGI (reference sequence).

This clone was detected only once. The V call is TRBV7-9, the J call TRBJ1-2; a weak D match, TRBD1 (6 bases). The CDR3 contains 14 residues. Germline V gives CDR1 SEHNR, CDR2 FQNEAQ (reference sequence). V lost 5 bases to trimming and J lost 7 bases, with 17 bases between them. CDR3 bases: TGTGCCAGCAGCCCAGGGGCGAGGGGTTTTGGCTACACCTTC. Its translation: CASSPGARGFGYTF. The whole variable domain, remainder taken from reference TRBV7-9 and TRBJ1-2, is DTGVSQNPRHKITKRGQNVTFRCDPISEHNRLYWYRQTLGQGPEFLTYFQNEAQLEKSRLLSDRFSAERPKGSFSTLEIQRTEQGDSAMYLCASSPGARGFGYTFGSGTRLTVV.

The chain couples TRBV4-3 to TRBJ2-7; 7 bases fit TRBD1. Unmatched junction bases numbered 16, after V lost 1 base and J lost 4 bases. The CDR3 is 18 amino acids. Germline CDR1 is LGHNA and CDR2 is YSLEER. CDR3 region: CASSQAILTGSVGYEQYF. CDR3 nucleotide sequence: TGCGCCAGCAGCCAAGCTATCCTGACAGGGTCGGTGGGTTACGAGCAGTACTTC.

CDR3 coding DNA: TGCGCCAGCAGTGGGACAGGGGGACGGGATGAGCAGTTCTTC. This sequence encodes CASSGTGGRDEQFF. This rearrangement joins TRBV10-1 to TRBJ2-1; 10 nucleotides match TRBD1. V was clipped by 4 bases and J by 8 bases; unmatched bases: 5. Germline CDR1 is WNHNN and CDR2 is SYGVQD (reference sequence). The CDR3 consists of 14 residues.

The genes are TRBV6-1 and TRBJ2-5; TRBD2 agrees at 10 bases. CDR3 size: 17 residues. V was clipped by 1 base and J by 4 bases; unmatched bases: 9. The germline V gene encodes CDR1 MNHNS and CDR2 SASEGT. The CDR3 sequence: CASSEGRVAGGGETQYF. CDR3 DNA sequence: TGTGCCAGCAGTGAAGGGCGGGTAGCGGGGGGAGGAGAGACCCAGTACTTC.

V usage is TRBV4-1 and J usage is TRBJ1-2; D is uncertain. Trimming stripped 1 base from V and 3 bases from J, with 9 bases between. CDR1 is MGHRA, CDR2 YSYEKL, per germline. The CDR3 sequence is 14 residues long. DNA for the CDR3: TGCGCCAGCAGCCAAGTTTCGCGGGACTATGGCTACACCTTC. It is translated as CASSQVSRDYGYTF.

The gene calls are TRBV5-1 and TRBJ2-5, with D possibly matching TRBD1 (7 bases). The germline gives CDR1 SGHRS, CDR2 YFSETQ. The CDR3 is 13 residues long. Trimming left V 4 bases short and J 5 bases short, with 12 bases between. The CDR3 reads CASSPPGGETQYF. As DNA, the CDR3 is TGCGCCAGCAGCCCTCCAGGGGGGGAGACCCAGTACTTC.

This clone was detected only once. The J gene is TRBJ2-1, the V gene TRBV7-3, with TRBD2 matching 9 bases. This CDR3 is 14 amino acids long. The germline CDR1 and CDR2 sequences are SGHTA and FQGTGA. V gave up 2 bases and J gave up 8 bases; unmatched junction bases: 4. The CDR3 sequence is CASSLAGGPYEQFF. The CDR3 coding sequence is TGTGCCAGCAGCTTAGCGGGGGGGCCCTATGAGCAGTTCTTC.

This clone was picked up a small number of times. CDR3 loop: CASSTRTVDTEAFF. The CDR3 coding sequence is TGTGCCAGTAGTACGCGGACAGTGGACACTGAAGCTTTCTTT. The V call is TRBV19, the J call TRBJ1-1; TRBD1 might be the D (6 bases). Between the trimmed V and J ends, which lost 4 bases and 3 bases, there was a span of 12 bases. The CDR3 covers 14 residues. CDR1 and CDR2 from the germline V gene are LNHDA and SQIVND (reference sequence).

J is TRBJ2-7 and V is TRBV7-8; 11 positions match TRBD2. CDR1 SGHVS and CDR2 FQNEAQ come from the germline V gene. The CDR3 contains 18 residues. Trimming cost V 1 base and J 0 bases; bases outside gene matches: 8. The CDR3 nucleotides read TGTGCCAGCAGCTTAGATTCTCTAGCGGGGGGATACTCCTACGAGCAGTACTTC. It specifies CASSLDSLAGGYSYEQYF. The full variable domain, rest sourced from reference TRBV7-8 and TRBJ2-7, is GAGVSQSPRYKVAKRGQDVALRCDPISGHVSLFWYQQALGQGPEFLTYFQNEAQLDKSGLPSDRFFAERPEGSVSTLKIQRTQQEDSAVYLCASSLDSLAGGYSYEQYFGPGTRLTVT.

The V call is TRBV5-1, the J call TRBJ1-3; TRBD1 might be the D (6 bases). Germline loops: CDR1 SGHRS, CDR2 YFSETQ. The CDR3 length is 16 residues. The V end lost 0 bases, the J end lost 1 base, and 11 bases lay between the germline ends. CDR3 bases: TGCGCCAGCAGCTTGGGGGACACTGTTTCTGGAAACACCATATATTTT. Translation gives CASSLGDTVSGNTIYF.

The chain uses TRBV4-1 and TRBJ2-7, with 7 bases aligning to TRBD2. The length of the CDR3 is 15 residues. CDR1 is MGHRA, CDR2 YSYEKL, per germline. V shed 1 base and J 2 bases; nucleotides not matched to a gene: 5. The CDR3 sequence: CASSQGWEGTYEQYF. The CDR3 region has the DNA TGCGCCAGCAGCCAAGGGTGGGAGGGAACCTACGAGCAGTACTTC.

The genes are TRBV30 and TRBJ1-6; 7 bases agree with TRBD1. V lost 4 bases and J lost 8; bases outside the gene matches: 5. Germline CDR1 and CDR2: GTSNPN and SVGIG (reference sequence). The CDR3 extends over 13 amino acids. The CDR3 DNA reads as TGTGCCTGGACGGGACAGAGCGATTCACCCCTCCACTTT. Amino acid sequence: CAWTGQSDSPLHF.

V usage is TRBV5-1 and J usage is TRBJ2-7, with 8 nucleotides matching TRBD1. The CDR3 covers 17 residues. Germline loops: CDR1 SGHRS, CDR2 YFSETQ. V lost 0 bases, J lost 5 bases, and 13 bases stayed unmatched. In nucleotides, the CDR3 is TGCGCCAGCAGCTTGGGTGACAGGGGAAACAGACCGGACGAGCAGTACTTC. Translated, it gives CASSLGDRGNRPDEQYF.

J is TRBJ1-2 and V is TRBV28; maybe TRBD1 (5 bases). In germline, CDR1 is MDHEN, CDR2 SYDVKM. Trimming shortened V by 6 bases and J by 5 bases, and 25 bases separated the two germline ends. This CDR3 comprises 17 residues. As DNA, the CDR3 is TGTGCCAGCAGCCCCCCCTCGGGGCGGGATCTTTTTTATGGCTACACCTTC. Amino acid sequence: CASSPPSGRDLFYGYTF.

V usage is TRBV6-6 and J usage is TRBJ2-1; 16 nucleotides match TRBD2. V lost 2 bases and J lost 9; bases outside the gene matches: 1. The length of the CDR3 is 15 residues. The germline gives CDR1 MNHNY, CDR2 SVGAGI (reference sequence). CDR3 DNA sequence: TGTGCCAGCAGTTACGGGACTAGCGGGGGGGTTGAGCAGTTCTTC. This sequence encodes CASSYGTSGGVEQFF.

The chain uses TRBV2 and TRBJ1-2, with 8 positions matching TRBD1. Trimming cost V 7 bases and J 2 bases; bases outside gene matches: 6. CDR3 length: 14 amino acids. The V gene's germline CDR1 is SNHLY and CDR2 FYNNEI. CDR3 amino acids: CASKLRQGNYGYTF. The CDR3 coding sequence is TGTGCCAGCAAACTTAGACAGGGGAACTATGGCTACACCTTC.